These 21 T cell receptor beta chains share one sample of origin, sequenced in a study of blood T cells in healthy people across ages. It was with a sample-barcoded 5' primer and a J-beta primer mix that a second PCR of roughly 6 to 12 cycles was run. TCRdb reprocessed the 5' RACE reads via MiXCR and lists one record per CDR3 protein. Of 500,000 to 550,000 distinct CDR3 sequences in the sample, 24% were seen once. These data are also associated with another study on T cells of mothers and their children.

Material for sequencing was blood. The receptors were gathered from a boy between 10 and 17 years old in good health.

This clonotype was seen only a few times. The J gene is TRBJ2-5, the V gene TRBV7-9; tentative D call: TRBD1 (6 bases). The J call is doubtful: the DNA matches TRBJ2-7 better. Per the germline V gene, CDR1 is SEHNR and CDR2 is FQNEAQ (reference sequence). The CDR3 extends over 15 amino acids. The CDR3 loop is CASSFRTAKTYEQYF. CDR3 DNA: TGTGCCAGCAGCTTCCGGACAGCGAAAACCTACGAGCAGTACTTC.

The chain combines TRBV7-2 with TRBJ2-7; no reliable D call. V was pared by 4 bases and J by 0 bases, with 10 bases between. From germline, CDR1 is SGHTA and CDR2 FQGNSA. This CDR3 is built from 14 residues. CDR3 nucleotides: TGTGCCAGCAGCTCCAGACTGAGCTCCTACGAGCAGTACTTC. It encodes CASSSRLSSYEQYF.

This clonotype was counted between two and nine times. DNA of the CDR3: TGTGCCAGCAGTTTGAGGAAGACCCAGTACTTC. It is translated as CASSLRKTQYF. The genes are TRBV28 and TRBJ2-5; D not resolved. Germline V lookup: CDR1 MDHEN, CDR2 SYDVKM. The ends were cut back, 3 bases at V and 6 bases at J, with 5 bases in the middle. The CDR3 consists of 11 residues.

This clonotype was picked up a small number of times. The chain has TRBV11-2 and TRBJ2-7, with a tentative D call TRBD1 (5 bases). CDR1 and CDR2 from the germline V gene are SGHAT and FQNNGV. V was trimmed by 5 bases and J by 3 bases, leaving 17 bases between them. The length of the CDR3 is 15 residues. CDR3 nucleotides: TGTGCCAGCAGCGCAAGACAGCTGGCCAACTACGAGCAGTACTTC. This sequence encodes CASSARQLANYEQYF.

The DNA for the CDR3 is TGTGCCAGCAGTGATTTTGGACAGGGGCAAAGTGAGCAGTTCTTC. Encoded protein: CASSDFGQGQSEQFF. The V and J genes are TRBV6-1 and TRBJ2-1, with 9 positions matching TRBD1. Losses at the gene ends were 3 bases for V and 9 bases for J; bases not matched to a gene: 9. The CDR3 runs 15 residues. Looked up from germline, CDR1 is MNHNS and CDR2 is SASEGT.

This chain joins TRBV7-2 and TRBJ1-4, with 12 positions matching TRBD1. Germline-derived CDR1 and CDR2 are SGHTA and FQGNSA. J gave up 2 bases and V 0 bases, and 4 bases lay outside the gene matches. CDR3 length equals 18 residues. This chain's CDR3 is CASSLAGTGGTTNEKLFF. CDR3 DNA: TGTGCCAGCAGCTTAGCAGGGACAGGGGGCACGACTAATGAAAAACTGTTTTTT.

This clonotype was detected only a few times. The V gene is TRBV7-9, the J gene TRBJ2-5; 12 bases map to TRBD2. The germline gives CDR1 SEHNR, CDR2 FQNEAQ (reference sequence). This CDR3 has 17 residues. V lost 0 bases to trimming and J lost 4 bases; unmatched junction nucleotides: 6. The CDR3 is CASSLALTGLAGETQYF. The CDR3 coding sequence is TGTGCCAGCAGCTTAGCGCTAACGGGACTAGCGGGAGAGACCCAGTACTTC.

This clonotype was counted only a few times. The J gene is TRBJ2-3, the V gene TRBV20-1; perhaps TRBD2 as D (6 bases). The CDR3 extends over 13 amino acids. Germline CDR1 reads DFQATT; CDR2 reads SNEGSKA (reference sequence). The V end lost 2 bases, the J end lost 5 bases, and 11 bases lay between the germline ends. As DNA, the CDR3 is TGCAGTGCTAGAATATCGGGGGAAGATACGCAGTATTTT. This codes for CSARISGEDTQYF.

This rearrangement joins TRBV6-2 or TRBV6-3 to TRBJ2-7, with 7 positions matching TRBD2. The DNA end lines up better with TRBJ2-1; the J call may be wrong. The CDR3 is 13 amino acids. Germline V gene sequence: CDR1 MNHEY, CDR2 SVGEGT. The CDR3 nucleotides read TGTGCCAGCTCAGAGCGGGACTACAATGAGCAGTTCTTC. It is translated as CASSERDYNEQFF.

This clonotype was picked up a small number of times. The chain combines TRBV9 with TRBJ2-4; 8 positions agree with TRBD1. Germline CDR1 is SGDLS and CDR2 is YYNGEE. With V trimmed by 3 bases and J by 7 bases, 12 bases remained unmatched. The CDR3 totals 16 residues. The CDR3 DNA reads TGTGCCAGCAGCGGTTTGGACAGGGAATGGGGGAACATTCAGTACTTC. Encoded protein: CASSGLDREWGNIQYF.

The genes are TRBV9 and TRBJ2-7; no clear D. This CDR3 is 13 amino acids long. The V end was cut by 0 bases, the J end by 7 bases, with 11 bases between. Germline V gene sequence: CDR1 SGDLS, CDR2 YYNGEE. In DNA, the CDR3 is TGTGCCAGCAGCGTAGGGAGCGTAGGGGAGCAGTACTTC. Its protein is CASSVGSVGEQYF.

This clonotype was seen a handful of times. The chain is built from TRBV19 and TRBJ1-5; 7 bases fit TRBD1. Germline assignment: CDR1 LNHDA and CDR2 SQIVND (reference sequence). This CDR3 is 15 amino acids long. V was clipped by 4 bases and J by 0 bases; unmatched bases: 3. The CDR3 sequence: CASSTDRYSNQPQHF. The CDR3 DNA sequence: TGTGCCAGTAGTACGGACAGGTATAGCAATCAGCCCCAGCATTTT.

This clonotype turned up a few times. V usage is TRBV20-1 and J usage is TRBJ1-6; 9 bases map to TRBD1. V lost 6 bases to trimming and J lost 7 bases; unmatched junction nucleotides: 10. The length of the CDR3 is 15 residues. In germline, CDR1 is DFQATT, CDR2 SNEGSKA (reference sequence). CDR3 amino acids: CSALPGQGMNSPLHF. CDR3 sequence (DNA): TGCAGTGCCTTACCTGGACAGGGGATGAATTCACCCCTCCACTTT.

The chain combines TRBV5-1 with TRBJ1-2; D perhaps matches TRBD1 (5 bases). The V end lost 2 bases, the J end lost 3 bases, and 11 bases lay between the germline ends. From germline, CDR1 is SGHRS and CDR2 YFSETQ. CDR3 length: 14 amino acids. The CDR3 here is CASSFDQGDYGYTF. The CDR3 coding sequence is TGCGCCAGCAGCTTCGACCAGGGAGACTATGGCTACACCTTC.

DNA of the CDR3: TGTGCCAGCAGCGTGGGACGAGGGGGGATCTCCTACGAGCAGTACTTC. Protein: CASSVGRGGISYEQYF. The chain is built from TRBV9 and TRBJ2-7, with D perhaps assigned TRBD1 or TRBD2 (6 bases each). Trimming pared 2 bases from V and 0 bases from J, leaving 15 bases between. This CDR3 has 16 residues. The germline V gene encodes CDR1 SGDLS and CDR2 YYNGEE.

This clonotype was counted a few times. This chain links TRBV7-2 with TRBJ2-3; D uncertain. CDR1 is SGHTA and CDR2 is FQGNSA in the germline V gene. This CDR3 spans 13 amino acids. The V gene lost 5 bases and the J gene lost 6 bases, with 12 bases spanning the gap. The CDR3 coding sequence is TGTGCCAGCAGCAACCACGGCGCGGATACGCAGTATTTT. Translated, it gives CASSNHGADTQYF.

The V gene is TRBV2, the J gene TRBJ2-7; D uncertain. Trimming pared 0 bases from V and 0 bases from J, leaving 9 bases between. CDR3 size: 15 residues. Looked up from germline, CDR1 is SNHLY and CDR2 is FYNNEI. This CDR3 is CASSEASGVSYEQYF. CDR3 nucleotide sequence: TGTGCCAGCAGTGAAGCGTCTGGTGTCTCCTACGAGCAGTACTTC.

The chain is built from TRBV7-2 and TRBJ1-2; D ambiguous. Germline V gives CDR1 SGHTA, CDR2 FQGNSA. Trimming left V 3 bases short and J 6 bases short, with 11 bases between. This CDR3 contains 13 residues. The CDR3 reads CASSFKRLDGYTF. The CDR3 nucleotides are TGTGCCAGCAGCTTCAAAAGGTTGGATGGCTACACCTTC.

The chain couples TRBV5-5 to TRBJ1-1; weak D call: TRBD1 (6 bases). The CDR3 is 14 residues long. Trimming took 1 base from V and 6 from J, leaving 13 bases between them. Germline CDR1 reads SGHKS; CDR2 reads YYEKEE (reference sequence). The CDR3 protein is CASSLSGTSPEAFF. The DNA of the CDR3 is TGTGCCAGCAGCTTGTCCGGGACAAGCCCTGAAGCTTTCTTT. Drawing the rest from reference TRBV5-5 and TRBJ1-1, the complete variable domain is DAGVTQSPTHLIKTRGQQVTLRCSPISGHKSVSWYQQVLGQGPQFIFQYYEKEERGRGNFPDRFSARQFPNYSSELNVNALLLGDSALYLCASSLSGTSPEAFFGQGTRLTVV.

V gene TRBV10-3 combines with J gene TRBJ2-3, with 11 positions matching TRBD2. The CDR3 length is 14 residues. J was trimmed by 2 bases and V by 9 bases; bases with no gene match: 4. The germline CDR1 and CDR2 sequences are ENHRY and SYGVKD. In DNA, the CDR3 is TGTGCCATATCTAGCGGGGGGACCACAGATACGCAGTATTTT. Translating it yields CAISSGGTTDTQYF.

Concerning this clonotype itself: The germline gene is not matched at one end of the junction; a read error may be the cause. The rearrangement uses TRBV4-3 and TRBJ2-1; weak D call: TRBD1 (5 bases). The CDR3 length is 15 residues. The germline V gene encodes CDR1 LGHNA and CDR2 YSLEER. CDR3 nucleotide sequence: TGCACCAGCAGCCCGACCCTTCAGGGAAGGTATGAGCAGTTCTTC. Protein: CTSSPTLQGRYEQFF.